Below are 22 T cell receptor beta chains sequenced from a single sample in a study of shared clonotypes between healthy human individuals. This table comes from immunoSEQ multiplex PCR, and its TCRdb copy is limited to in-frame clones, with some not included. The sample carries under 1,900,000 clones, just under 99% recorded once. Sequencing was done on a sample of naive CD4+ T cells sorted from blood. Noted subset: CD45RA+ positively selected. The receptors originated from a man aged 25 to 40 in good health.

The rearrangement uses TRBV6-1 and TRBJ2-7; 8 bases are shared with TRBD1. Trimming cost V 4 bases and J 6 bases; bases outside gene matches: 8. The CDR3 loop spans 14 amino acids. The germline gives CDR1 MNHNS, CDR2 SASEGT. CDR3 nucleotides: TGTGCCAGCAGTGCCCGGACAGGGTTTTCCGAGCAGTACTTC. Translating it yields CASSARTGFSEQYF.

The rearrangement joins TRBV6-6 to TRBJ1-5; D gene ambiguous. Germline V lookup: CDR1 MNHNY, CDR2 SVGAGI (reference sequence). V lost 0 bases and J 5 bases, leaving 14 bases between the germline ends. CDR3 length: 16 residues. In DNA, the CDR3 is TGTGCCAGCAGTTACTCCTCGGGAGGGCCATATCAGCCCCAGCATTTT. Translation gives CASSYSSGGPYQPQHF.

The genes are TRBV2 and TRBJ1-4, with D uncertain. Germline assignment: CDR1 SNHLY and CDR2 FYNNEI. The CDR3 sequence is 14 residues long. The V gene lost 6 bases and the J gene lost 0 bases, with 8 bases spanning the gap. CDR3 sequence (DNA): TGTGCCAGCAGCAGCCCCGCAACTAATGAAAAACTGTTTTTT. It yields the protein CASSSPATNEKLFF.

V and J are TRBV10-3 and TRBJ2-3, with 15 bases that match TRBD2. This CDR3 has 17 residues. The V and J ends lost 3 bases and 1 base, in that order; junction bases with no gene match: 2. The germline V gene encodes CDR1 ENHRY and CDR2 SYGVKD. The CDR3 sequence: CAISDGLAGGGTDTQYF. The CDR3 region has the DNA TGTGCCATCAGTGATGGACTAGCGGGAGGGGGCACAGATACGCAGTATTTT.

The chain links TRBV7-6 to TRBJ1-2; maybe TRBD1 (6 bases). V lost 4 bases and J 6 bases, leaving 18 bases between the germline ends. The CDR3 runs to 15 residues. Germline CDR1 reads SGHVS; CDR2 reads FNYEAQ. The CDR3 spells CASSSQTQGIDGYTF. The CDR3 DNA follows: TGTGCCAGCAGCTCTCAAACACAGGGAATTGATGGCTACACCTTC.

The gene calls are TRBV5-4 and TRBJ2-1; TRBD2 aligns across 7 bases. The germline V gene has CDR1 SGHNT and CDR2 YYREEE (reference sequence). The CDR3 totals 15 residues. The V segment lost 0 bases and the J segment 4 bases; nucleotides outside the gene matches: 4. For the CDR3, the DNA is TGTGCCAGCAGCTTGGAGCTAGCGGAATACAATGAGCAGTTCTTC. It is translated as CASSLELAEYNEQFF.

This clone was observed once. The rearrangement links TRBV19 to TRBJ2-7; D unresolved. Germline assignment: CDR1 LNHDA and CDR2 SQIVND (reference sequence). The V gene lost 1 base and the J gene lost 4 bases, with 8 bases spanning the gap. The CDR3 runs to 13 residues. The CDR3 DNA reads as TGTGCCAGTAGTATAGGGAATAGATACGAGCAGTACTTC. This codes for CASSIGNRYEQYF.

V gene TRBV11-3 combines with J gene TRBJ2-1; TRBD2 agrees at 12 bases. The V segment lost 5 bases and the J segment 5 bases; nucleotides outside the gene matches: 7. The germline V gene has CDR1 SGHNT and CDR2 YENEEA. This CDR3 has 16 residues. The CDR3 nucleotides are TGTGCCAGCAGCGGGAGACTAGCGGGAGCCGACAATGAGCAGTTCTTC. Protein: CASSGRLAGADNEQFF.

The J gene is TRBJ2-2, the V gene TRBV9; 7 bases line up with TRBD1. The CDR3 is 16 residues long. V shed 4 bases and J 4 bases; nucleotides not matched to a gene: 10. Germline V gene data show CDR1 as SGDLS and CDR2 as YYNGEE. DNA for the CDR3: TGTGCCAGCAGCCCAACAGGACAGGACATCACCGGGGAGCTGTTTTTT. It yields the protein CASSPTGQDITGELFF.

The chain has TRBV5-6 and TRBJ2-7; 8 positions match TRBD1. With V trimmed by 2 bases and J by 6 bases, 7 bases remained unmatched. Germline-derived CDR1 and CDR2 are SGHDT and YYEEEE. The CDR3 runs to 14 residues. CDR3 sequence reads: CASSFRDRSLEQYF. CDR3 DNA: TGTGCCAGCAGCTTCCGGGACAGGTCCCTCGAGCAGTACTTC.

The gene calls are TRBV6-6 and TRBJ2-7, with a tentative D call TRBD1 (6 bases). The CDR3 runs 13 residues. V was trimmed by 7 bases and J by 5 bases, leaving 15 bases between them. Germline loops: CDR1 MNHNY, CDR2 SVGAGI (reference sequence). The CDR3 reads CASILGRGHEQYF. The CDR3 DNA sequence: TGTGCCAGCATCCTTGGCAGGGGCCACGAGCAGTACTTC.

This clone was recorded once. Distinct nucleotide sequences in the sample also encode this CDR3. The rearrangement joins TRBV9 to TRBJ1-1; TRBD1 might be the D (5 bases). Trimming removed 2 bases from V and 1 base from J, with 6 bases in between. The V gene's germline CDR1 is SGDLS and CDR2 YYNGEE. This CDR3 is 13 amino acids long. CDR3 sequence reads: CASSVQGNTEAFF. CDR3 in DNA: TGTGCCAGCAGCGTTCAGGGGAACACTGAAGCTTTCTTT.

This chain joins TRBV5-8 and TRBJ2-7; D may be TRBD1 or TRBD2 (6 bases each). The germline V gene has CDR1 SGHTS and CDR2 YDEGEE. Trimming stripped 4 bases from V and 2 bases from J, with 10 bases between. This CDR3 contains 13 residues. Here the CDR3 reads CASSARGAYEQYF. CDR3 in DNA: TGTGCCAGCAGCGCAAGGGGGGCCTACGAGCAGTACTTC. Looking up the rest from reference TRBV5-8 and TRBJ2-7 gives the full variable domain: EAGVTQSPTHLIKTRGQQATLRCSPISGHTSVYWYQQALGLGLQFLLWYDEGEERNRGNFPPRFSGRQFPNYSSELNVNALELEDSALYLCASSARGAYEQYFGPGTRLTVT.

The chain joins TRBV5-1 to TRBJ2-7; D might be TRBD1 (6 bases). The CDR3 has 15 amino acids. CDR1 is SGHRS, CDR2 YFSETQ, per germline. The V end was cut by 0 bases, the J end by 5 bases, with 15 bases between. CDR3 region: CASSLGATGTDEQYF. The CDR3 DNA is TGCGCCAGCAGCTTGGGGGCCACAGGGACCGACGAGCAGTACTTC.

Concerning this clone: Other DNA sequences in this sample translate to the same CDR3. The V gene is TRBV20-1, the J gene TRBJ2-5; D gene ambiguous. The V gene's germline CDR1 is DFQATT and CDR2 SNEGSKA (reference sequence). The CDR3 is 10 residues long. The V and J ends lost 6 bases and 1 base respectively, with 3 bases between them. CDR3 protein: CSAAQETQYF. DNA of the CDR3: TGCAGTGCCGCCCAAGAGACCCAGTACTTC.

V is TRBV9 and J is TRBJ2-7; weak D call: TRBD2 (6 bases). Germline V CDR1 and CDR2: SGDLS, YYNGEE. V was trimmed by 4 bases and J by 5 bases, leaving 16 bases between them. The CDR3 totals 14 residues. CDR3 sequence: CASSITGTGDEQYF. In DNA, the CDR3 is TGTGCCAGCAGCATTACCGGGACGGGGGACGAGCAGTACTTC.

This clone appeared once. The chain employs TRBV18 and TRBJ2-3; D is ambiguous. Germline assignment: CDR1 KGHSH and CDR2 LQKENI. V lost 0 bases, J lost 2 bases, and 15 bases lay in between. The CDR3 totals 17 residues. In DNA form, the CDR3 reads TGTGCCAGCTCACCACCGAATTCCGCCCTACTCACAGATACGCAGTATTTT. It codes for CASSPPNSALLTDTQYF.

The J gene is TRBJ1-1, the V gene TRBV9, with D perhaps TRBD1 (5 bases). Germline V lookup: CDR1 SGDLS, CDR2 YYNGEE. This CDR3 spans 14 amino acids. The V end lost 1 base, the J end lost 0 bases, and 7 bases lay between the germline ends. DNA of the CDR3: TGTGCCAGCAGCGTACTGGGGGTGAACACTGAAGCTTTCTTT. Its protein product is CASSVLGVNTEAFF.

The V call is TRBV25-1, the J call TRBJ2-3; 8 nucleotides agree with TRBD1. J lost 4 bases, V lost 0 bases, and 6 bases had no gene match. Germline V gives CDR1 MGHDK, CDR2 SYGVNS. The CDR3 length is 16 residues. CDR3 amino acids: CASSEYGRGHADTQYF. DNA of the CDR3: TGTGCCAGCAGTGAATATGGCAGGGGGCACGCAGATACGCAGTATTTT.

The chain is built from TRBV7-9 and TRBJ2-5, with a weak D call TRBD1 (6 bases). Germline assignment: CDR1 SEHNR and CDR2 FQNEAQ (reference sequence). The length of the CDR3 is 14 residues. The V end was cut by 2 bases, the J end by 3 bases, with 10 bases between. CDR3 nucleotides: TGTGCCAGCAGCTTAAGACAGGTGAAAGAGACCCAGTACTTC. Protein: CASSLRQVKETQYF.

The rearrangement links TRBV19 to TRBJ1-3; no reliable D call. Per the germline V gene, CDR1 is LNHDA and CDR2 is SQIVND (reference sequence). The V end lost 6 bases, the J end lost 4 bases, and 7 bases lay between the germline ends. CDR3 length equals 12 residues. The CDR3 region has the DNA TGTGCCAGTAGACCCTCCGGAAACACCATATATTTT. This translates into CASRPSGNTIYF.

The chain recombines TRBV5-6 with TRBJ2-1, with D hard to call. Germline V gene lookup returns CDR1 SGHDT and CDR2 YYEEEE. V lost 4 bases and J 12 bases, leaving 14 bases between the germline ends. The CDR3 is 12 residues long. CDR3 in amino acids: CASSHGPARQFF. The CDR3 DNA reads TGTGCCAGCAGCCACGGACCCGCGAGGCAGTTCTTC.